One and the same sample provided the 25 T cell receptor beta chains below, sequenced in a study of shared clonotypes between healthy human individuals. The assay was immunoSEQ multiplex PCR, and TCRdb's table has in-frame clones only and misses some. This sample has about 980,000 clones, with around 80% found just once. Sequenced: memory CD4+ T cells sorted from blood. Subset described: CD45RA-negative fraction. These receptors were collected from a man younger than 35 in good health.

The chain joins TRBV21-1 to TRBJ2-7; TRBD2, as called in the table, went unchecked against the DNA. TRBV21-1 is deemed a pseudogene. The CDR3 has 14 amino acids. Here the CDR3 reads CASRQRSEVYEQYF. CDR3 in DNA: TGTGCCAGCCGCCAGAGGTCGGAGGTCTACGAGCAGTACTTC.

The chain couples TRBV7-2 to TRBJ1-6; D is unclear. The CDR3 is 16 amino acids. V was shortened by 5 bases and J by 6 bases, with 17 bases between the two germline ends. Germline-derived CDR1 and CDR2 are SGHTA and FQGNSA. CDR3 region: CASSPVVGSANSPLHF. The CDR3 nucleotides are TGTGCCAGCAGCCCGGTTGTGGGGTCGGCTAATTCACCCCTCCACTTT.

The chain links TRBV18 to TRBJ1-2, with 9 positions matching TRBD1. This CDR3 has 18 amino acids. The germline CDR1 and CDR2 sequences are KGHSH and LQKENI. The V segment lost 1 base and the J segment 5 bases; nucleotides outside the gene matches: 14. Here the CDR3 DNA reads TGTGCCAGCTCACCACTCGGGACGGGACAGGGTAGTTCGTATGGCTACACCTTC. Amino acid sequence: CASSPLGTGQGSSYGYTF. The variable domain in full, completed from reference TRBV18 and TRBJ1-2, reads NAGVMQNPRHLVRRRGQEARLRCSPMKGHSHVYWYRQLPEEGLKFMVYLQKENIIDESGMPKERFSAEFPKEGPSILRIQQVVRGDSAAYFCASSPLGTGQGSSYGYTFGSGTRLTVV.

The chain joins TRBV2 to TRBJ1-5; 7 bases are shared with TRBD1. CDR1 is SNHLY, CDR2 FYNNEI, per germline. The CDR3 spans 14 residues. V shed 7 bases and J 0 bases; nucleotides not matched to a gene: 3. The CDR3 protein is CASTDRISNQPQHF. The CDR3 DNA is TGTGCCAGCACGGACAGGATTAGCAATCAGCCCCAGCATTTT. Full variable domain (remainder filled in from reference TRBV2 and TRBJ1-5): EPEVTQTPSHQVTQMGQEVILRCVPISNHLYFYWYRQILGQKVEFLVSFYNNEISEKSEIFDDQFSVERPDGSNFTLKIRSTKLEDSAMYFCASTDRISNQPQHFGDGTRLSIL.

In this sample, this clone turned up a few times. V gene TRBV11-2 combines with J gene TRBJ1-2; D is unresolved. Per germline, CDR1 SGHAT and CDR2 FQNNGV. V shed 8 bases and J shed 4 bases, with 14 bases lying between them. This CDR3 contains 13 residues. The CDR3 nucleotides are TGTGCCAGCGCCCCTTTAGGCGGCTATGGCTACACCTTC. This codes for CASAPLGGYGYTF.

The chain links TRBV28 to TRBJ2-7; no clear D. The CDR3 is made up of 14 amino acids. Germline lookup yields CDR1 MDHEN and CDR2 SYDVKM. The V end was cut by 1 base, the J end by 5 bases, with 12 bases between. CDR3: CASSLSGSRHEQYF. CDR3 nucleotides: TGTGCCAGCAGTTTATCAGGCTCACGCCACGAGCAGTACTTC. The whole variable domain, remainder taken from reference TRBV28 and TRBJ2-7, is DVKVTQSSRYLVKRTGEKVFLECVQDMDHENMFWYRQDPGLGLRLIYFSYDVKMKEKGDIPEGYSVSREKKERFSLILESASTNQTSMYLCASSLSGSRHEQYFGPGTRLTVT.

The chain links TRBV29-1 to TRBJ2-1, with 8 bases identical to TRBD2. The junction had 4 bases not matched to a gene; V was cut back by 1 base and J by 8 bases. CDR1 and CDR2 from the germline V gene are SQVTM and ANQGSEA. The length of the CDR3 is 13 residues. The CDR3 protein is CSVEGTSTYEQFF. The CDR3 region has the DNA TGCAGCGTTGAAGGGACTAGCACCTATGAGCAGTTCTTC.

The chain carries TRBV18 and TRBJ1-2; 8 bases agree with TRBD1. Germline CDR1 reads KGHSH; CDR2 reads LQKENI. CDR3 length: 16 amino acids. Losses at the gene ends were 3 bases for V and 4 bases for J; bases not matched to a gene: 10. CDR3 sequence: CASSPFDPDRGYGYTF. The CDR3 nucleotides read TGTGCCAGCTCACCCTTTGACCCCGACAGGGGCTATGGCTACACCTTC. Together with reference TRBV18 and TRBJ1-2, the CDR3 gives the full variable domain: NAGVMQNPRHLVRRRGQEARLRCSPMKGHSHVYWYRQLPEEGLKFMVYLQKENIIDESGMPKERFSAEFPKEGPSILRIQQVVRGDSAAYFCASSPFDPDRGYGYTFGSGTRLTVV.

This clone was picked up many times. The chain joins TRBV19 to TRBJ1-5, with D unclear. CDR1 and CDR2 (germline): LNHDA, SQIVND (reference sequence). The V end was cut by 6 bases, the J end by 4 bases, with 7 bases between. This CDR3 is 12 amino acids long. In DNA, the CDR3 is TGTGCCAGTAGGTCGGCTAATCAGCCCCAGCATTTT. Its translation is CASRSANQPQHF.

The chain couples TRBV6-1 to TRBJ2-1; 7 nucleotides line up with TRBD2. This CDR3 region has 13 residues. Germline assignment: CDR1 MNHNS and CDR2 SASEGT. Trimming cost V 8 bases and J 0 bases; bases outside gene matches: 1. The CDR3 nucleotides are TGTGCCAGCCAGCGGGACTCCTACAATGAGCAGTTCTTC. It translates to CASQRDSYNEQFF.

The CDR3 DNA sequence: TGCGCCAGCAGCTCCCAGGCGACGGTAAAATACGAGCAGTACTTC. Translating gives CASSSQATVKYEQYF. The V call is TRBV4-3, the J call TRBJ2-7; D is uncertain. V was shortened by 5 bases and J by 4 bases, with 18 bases between the two germline ends. Germline loops: CDR1 LGHNA, CDR2 YSLEER. The CDR3 totals 15 residues.

The chain links TRBV6-1 to TRBJ1-3; D is ambiguous. This CDR3 region has 10 residues. V gave up 3 bases and J gave up 9 bases, with 3 bases separating them. The germline CDR1 and CDR2 sequences are MNHNS and SASEGT. The CDR3: CASSEGTIYF. The CDR3 nucleotides are TGTGCCAGCAGTGAGGGCACCATATATTTT.

This chain connects TRBV28 to TRBJ1-5; D not resolved. CDR3 length equals 12 residues. Trimming removed 7 bases from V and 4 bases from J, with 8 bases in between. Germline CDR1 MDHEN, CDR2 SYDVKM. The CDR3 here is CASKGGNQPQHF. DNA for the CDR3: TGTGCCAGCAAGGGCGGTAATCAGCCCCAGCATTTT.

The gene calls are TRBV2 and TRBJ1-5; 10 bases align to TRBD1. J was trimmed by 6 bases and V by 6 bases; bases with no gene match: 8. Germline-derived CDR1 and CDR2 are SNHLY and FYNNEI. CDR3 size: 15 residues. The CDR3 region has the DNA TGTGCCAGCAGGGAGGACAGGGGGGGAGGTCAGCCCCAGCATTTT. This sequence encodes CASREDRGGGQPQHF.

This chain joins TRBV6-1 and TRBJ1-6; D might be TRBD1 (6 bases). The CDR3 runs to 15 residues. Trimming left V 4 bases short and J 4 bases short, with 11 bases between. Germline lookup yields CDR1 MNHNS and CDR2 SASEGT. CDR3 sequence: CASSAWTVYNSPLHF. CDR3 in DNA: TGTGCCAGCAGTGCCTGGACAGTTTATAATTCACCCCTCCACTTT.

The gene calls are TRBV10-2 and TRBJ2-1; TRBD1 matches at 8 bases. J lost 4 bases, V lost 7 bases, and 3 bases had no gene match. The CDR3 is made up of 13 amino acids. Germline CDR1 and CDR2: WSHSY and SAAADI. The CDR3 sequence: CASKQGVYNEQFF. CDR3 coding DNA: TGCGCCAGCAAACAGGGGGTTTACAATGAGCAGTTCTTC.

The genes are TRBV12-2 and TRBJ2-5; the table's D call, TRBD1, was not checked against the DNA. TRBV12-2 is termed a pseudogene. This CDR3 region has 15 residues. The CDR3 reads CASRLVIGQGETQYF. The DNA for the CDR3 is TGTGCAAGTCGCTTAGTGATAGGACAGGGAGAGACCCAGTACTTC.

The chain uses TRBV6-1 and TRBJ1-1; D unclear. The CDR3 is 12 residues long. The V gene lost 2 bases and the J gene lost 7 bases, with 8 bases spanning the gap. CDR1 is MNHNS and CDR2 is SASEGT in the germline V gene. The CDR3 DNA sequence: TGTGCCAGCAGTGAAAGGCAGGTTGAAGCTTTCTTT. Translated: CASSERQVEAFF.

The V and J genes are TRBV18 and TRBJ1-3, with 8 nucleotides matching TRBD1. CDR3 length equals 17 residues. Germline values: CDR1 KGHSH, CDR2 LQKENI. V was pared by 4 bases and J by 2 bases, with 10 bases of the junction left unmatched. The CDR3 loop reads CASSRQRTGKTGNTIYF. The CDR3 DNA reads as TGTGCCAGCTCACGCCAAAGGACAGGGAAAACTGGAAACACCATATATTTT.

This clone came up once. The chain uses TRBV19 and TRBJ1-5; D is unclear. Looked up from germline, CDR1 is LNHDA and CDR2 is SQIVND (reference sequence). Trimming cost V 6 bases and J 5 bases, with 8 bases left between them. The CDR3 runs 12 residues. The chain's CDR3 is CASRTLYQPQHF. The CDR3 DNA follows: TGTGCCAGTAGGACCCTTTATCAGCCCCAGCATTTT.

The V gene is TRBV28, the J gene TRBJ1-2; a weak D match, TRBD1 (5 bases). This CDR3 has 13 residues. Trimming took off 6 bases at V and 4 bases at J, with 12 bases between the two ends. Per germline, CDR1 MDHEN and CDR2 SYDVKM. The CDR3 region has the DNA TGTGCCAGCAGGGCCGGGGGGATCTATGGCTACACCTTC. Residues: CASRAGGIYGYTF.

This clone was seen more than once but under ten times. The chain employs TRBV28 and TRBJ1-1; possible D gene TRBD1, 6 bases. The germline V and J ends were trimmed by 2 bases and 4 bases, with 14 bases remaining between them. The CDR3 sequence is 15 residues long. Germline-derived CDR1 and CDR2 are MDHEN and SYDVKM. The CDR3 DNA reads TGTGCCAGCAGTTTACCACAGGGTTTGGGCACTGAAGCTTTCTTT. Amino acids: CASSLPQGLGTEAFF.

The chain couples TRBV6-6 to TRBJ2-2; 7 bases are shared with TRBD1. The V gene end was trimmed by 2 bases and the J gene end by 3 bases; junction bases not matched to a gene: 3. CDR3 length equals 15 residues. Per germline, CDR1 MNHNY and CDR2 SVGAGI (reference sequence). The CDR3, as DNA: TGTGCCAGCAGTTACGGGCAGGGGGACACCGGGGAGCTGTTTTTT. This gives the protein CASSYGQGDTGELFF.

A few counts support this clone. V is TRBV19 and J is TRBJ1-1, with 9 bases identical to TRBD1. Trimming cost V 8 bases and J 4 bases; bases outside gene matches: 8. Germline CDR1 LNHDA, CDR2 SQIVND (reference sequence). The CDR3 consists of 14 residues. CDR3: CASGTGGALTEAFF. CDR3 in DNA: TGTGCCAGTGGTACAGGGGGCGCGCTCACTGAAGCTTTCTTT.

V gene TRBV5-1 combines with J gene TRBJ2-5; 8 nucleotides match TRBD2. Unmatched junction bases numbered 14, after V lost 3 bases and J lost 7 bases. CDR1 and CDR2 from the germline V gene are SGHRS and YFSETQ. This CDR3 contains 16 residues. CDR3 region: CASSWEAGGNSGTQYF. CDR3 sequence (DNA): TGCGCCAGCAGCTGGGAGGCGGGGGGCAACAGTGGGACCCAGTACTTC.